Following are 23 T cell receptor beta chains from one sample sequenced in a study of T cell clones after liver transplantation. TCRdb's table, derived via immunoSEQ multiplex PCR, lists solely in-frame clones and lacks some. The repertoire includes nearly 55,000 clones, approximately 84% of them detected once, and about 8.9% sits in the top ten. The sample here was CD4+ T cells from blood, taken before liver transplant. The receptors shown here come from a human donor who received a liver transplant.

The rearrangement uses TRBV5-5 and TRBJ1-4; D gene unclear. The V gene lost 4 bases and the J gene lost 4 bases, with 17 bases spanning the gap. The CDR3 is 16 residues long. Germline V gives CDR1 SGHKS, CDR2 YYEKEE (reference sequence). CDR3 region: CASSSLPGQLNEKLFF. Written as DNA, the CDR3 is TGTGCCAGCAGCAGCCTCCCGGGCCAGCTTAATGAAAAACTGTTTTTT.

This clone appeared once. The CDR3 loop is CASLQGSPHPGELFF. The CDR3 DNA reads as TGCGCCAGCCTCCAGGGGTCCCCGCATCCCGGGGAGCTGTTTTTT. V usage is TRBV5-1 and J usage is TRBJ2-2, with D possibly being TRBD1 (6 bases). V shed 7 bases and J shed 6 bases, with 19 bases lying between them. The CDR3 extends over 15 amino acids. The germline V gene encodes CDR1 SGHRS and CDR2 YFSETQ.

V and J are TRBV13 and TRBJ2-5; D gene unclear. The germline V gene has CDR1 PRHDT and CDR2 FYEKMQ (reference sequence). The CDR3 runs to 13 residues. Deletions cut 5 bases from V and 5 bases from J, with 12 bases between. In DNA form, the CDR3 reads TGTGCCAGCAGCCAAATGGGCACTGAGACCCAGTACTTC. As protein: CASSQMGTETQYF.

This sequence joins TRBV10-3 and TRBJ2-7, with a tentative D call TRBD1 (6 bases). The CDR3 consists of 13 residues. Germline CDR1 reads ENHRY; CDR2 reads SYGVKD. The V and J ends lost 10 bases and 6 bases respectively, with 19 bases between them. The DNA for the CDR3 is TGTGCCAGTACCCAGGGGTTGATCGGCGAGCAGTACTTC. Its protein is CASTQGLIGEQYF.

There are a few counts of this clone. The V and J genes are TRBV5-1 and TRBJ2-3; D is perhaps TRBD2 (5 bases). The germline gives CDR1 SGHRS, CDR2 YFSETQ. This CDR3 contains 13 residues. Trimming pared 4 bases from V and 7 bases from J, leaving 13 bases between. This CDR3 is CASSVEGLNTQYF. The CDR3, as DNA: TGCGCCAGCAGCGTAGAGGGCCTGAATACGCAGTATTTT.

This clone was observed once. The chain combines TRBV7-2 with TRBJ2-3; 10 bases are a match to TRBD2. Germline V gene sequence: CDR1 SGHTA, CDR2 FQGNSA. V dropped 6 bases and J dropped 11; count of bases not matched to a gene: 5. The CDR3 loop spans 12 amino acids. The CDR3 spells CASSSLAGGQYF. Written as DNA, the CDR3 is TGTGCCAGCAGTTCATTAGCGGGGGGGCAGTATTTT.

The chain has TRBV19 and TRBJ1-3; a possible D gene is TRBD1 (5 bases). This CDR3 region has 15 residues. Germline V lookup: CDR1 LNHDA, CDR2 SQIVND (reference sequence). Trimming pared 4 bases from V and 0 bases from J, leaving 10 bases between. The CDR3 loop is CASSTDRNSGNTIYF. CDR3 in DNA: TGTGCCAGTAGTACAGACAGAAACTCTGGAAACACCATATATTTT.

This rearrangement joins TRBV7-2 to TRBJ1-5, with D perhaps matching TRBD1 (5 bases). The V end was cut by 2 bases, the J end by 1 base, with 15 bases between. Germline V lookup: CDR1 SGHTA, CDR2 FQGNSA. The CDR3 is 17 amino acids. The CDR3 is CASSLFGQGVSNQPQHF. The CDR3 nucleotides are TGTGCCAGCAGCTTATTCGGGCAGGGAGTGAGCAATCAGCCCCAGCATTTT.

V usage is TRBV7-3 and J usage is TRBJ2-3; 8 nucleotides line up with TRBD2. Germline assignment: CDR1 SGHTA and CDR2 FQGTGA. The junction had 3 bases not matched to a gene; V was cut back by 4 bases and J by 6 bases. The CDR3 extends over 13 amino acids. The CDR3: CASSSGGLDTQYF. DNA of the CDR3: TGTGCCAGCAGCTCGGGGGGGTTGGATACGCAGTATTTT.

The chain joins TRBV27 to TRBJ1-4; 9 bases line up with TRBD1. The CDR3 runs to 14 residues. Germline CDR1 MNHEY, CDR2 SMNVEV (reference sequence). The V segment lost 8 bases and the J segment 4 bases; nucleotides outside the gene matches: 5. This chain's CDR3 is CASGDRAFNEKLFF. The CDR3 DNA reads as TGTGCCAGCGGGGACAGGGCGTTTAATGAAAAACTGTTTTTT.

The CDR3 is CASSFSGNSYEQYF. The DNA of the CDR3 is TGTGCCAGCAGCTTCAGCGGGAACTCCTACGAGCAGTACTTC. The chain is built from TRBV11-2 and TRBJ2-7; TRBD2 matches 7 bases. CDR3 length: 14 amino acids. CDR1 SGHAT and CDR2 FQNNGV come from the germline V gene. V gave up 3 bases and J gave up 0 bases; unmatched junction bases: 2. Using reference TRBV11-2 and TRBJ2-7 for the parts outside the CDR3, the full variable domain is EAGVAQSPRYKIIEKRQSVAFWCNPISGHATLYWYQQILGQGPKLLIQFQNNGVVDDSQLPKDRFSAERLKGVDSTLKIQPAKLEDSAVYLCASSFSGNSYEQYFGPGTRLTVT.

The chain recombines TRBV11-2 with TRBJ2-5, with D possibly matching TRBD1 (5 bases). Germline CDR1 is SGHAT and CDR2 is FQNNGV. This CDR3 is 15 amino acids long. V was shortened by 4 bases and J by 1 base, with 13 bases between the two germline ends. CDR3 DNA: TGTGCCAGCAGCTCCAACCCAGGGCTCCAAGAGACCCAGTACTTC. Protein: CASSSNPGLQETQYF.

The genes are TRBV18 and TRBJ1-1; 7 bases are shared with TRBD1. The germline gives CDR1 KGHSH, CDR2 LQKENI. V was pared by 3 bases and J by 1 base, with 5 bases of the junction left unmatched. This CDR3 is built from 15 residues. The DNA for the CDR3 is TGTGCCAGCTCACCCCTGGGACAGCCGAACACTGAAGCTTTCTTT. Translation: CASSPLGQPNTEAFF.

This clone was recorded once. This chain connects TRBV5-5 to TRBJ1-5, with a possible D match to TRBD1 (6 bases). This CDR3 region has 16 residues. V lost 4 bases and J lost 6, with 20 bases in between. Germline V lookup: CDR1 SGHKS, CDR2 YYEKEE (reference sequence). For the CDR3, the DNA is TGTGCCAGCAGCCGTTTAGATACAGGGCTCGGTCAGCCCCAGCATTTT. Translated, it gives CASSRLDTGLGQPQHF.

The chain recombines TRBV10-3 with TRBJ2-5; D is undetermined. The CDR3 length is 12 residues. Trimming removed 2 bases from V and 5 bases from J, with 6 bases in between. The germline gives CDR1 ENHRY, CDR2 SYGVKD. The CDR3 loop is CAISELPETQYF. The CDR3, as DNA: TGTGCCATCAGTGAGCTCCCGGAGACCCAGTACTTC.

V gene TRBV20-1 combines with J gene TRBJ2-3; D call uncertain. Germline-derived CDR1 and CDR2 are DFQATT and SNEGSKA (reference sequence). The CDR3 is 11 residues long. The V and J ends lost 6 bases and 15 bases respectively, with 19 bases between them. CDR3 in DNA: TGCAGTGCGTACGCATTCAGAGCATCATATTTT. This gives the protein CSAYAFRASYF.

The V gene is TRBV18, the J gene TRBJ2-7; perhaps TRBD2 as D (5 bases). V was trimmed by 6 bases and J by 3 bases, leaving 12 bases between them. Germline CDR1 is KGHSH and CDR2 is LQKENI. The CDR3 has 13 residues. The DNA of the CDR3 is TGTGCCAGCTCCCGCGGGCAGGACTACGAGCAGTACTTC. Translation gives CASSRGQDYEQYF.

Only one count was recorded for this clone. The chain uses TRBV6-5 and TRBJ2-5; maybe TRBD1 (5 bases). This CDR3 is 13 amino acids long. Germline CDR1 reads MNHEY; CDR2 reads SVGAGI. The V end was cut by 7 bases, the J end by 5 bases, with 14 bases between. Here the CDR3 reads CASTLGAEETQYF. CDR3 DNA sequence: TGTGCCAGCACCCTTGGGGCGGAGGAGACCCAGTACTTC.

This chain links TRBV28 with TRBJ2-5; D might be TRBD1 or TRBD2, each matching 6 bases. Germline V gives CDR1 MDHEN, CDR2 SYDVKM. Trimming shortened V by 4 bases and J by 4 bases, and 16 bases separated the two germline ends. CDR3 length: 15 residues. The CDR3 DNA follows: TGTGCCAGCAGTTCTAATTTGGGGGGCCGAGAGACCCAGTACTTC. As protein: CASSSNLGGRETQYF.

V gene TRBV27 combines with J gene TRBJ2-1; 7 positions match TRBD2. V gave up 2 bases and J gave up 6 bases; unmatched junction bases: 10. This CDR3 comprises 16 residues. CDR1 and CDR2 (germline): MNHEY, SMNVEV (reference sequence). For the CDR3, the DNA is TGTGCCAGCAGTTTAGCGGGGGTACTGGAGGTCAATGAGCAGTTCTTC. Amino acid sequence: CASSLAGVLEVNEQFF.

The CDR3 coding sequence is TGTGCTAGTGGTTCTTATACAGTTGGTTTGGATACGCAGTATTTT. It yields the protein CASGSYTVGLDTQYF. The V gene is TRBV12-5, the J gene TRBJ2-3; D unclear. The CDR3 is 15 residues long. V was cut by 4 bases and J by 6 bases, with 17 bases left in between. Germline-derived CDR1 and CDR2 are LGHNT and FRNRAP.

J is TRBJ2-7 and V is TRBV7-9, with TRBD2 matching 7 bases. Germline V gene data show CDR1 as SEHNR and CDR2 as FQNEAQ (reference sequence). With V trimmed by 1 base and J by 7 bases, 10 bases remained unmatched. The CDR3 runs 15 residues. CDR3 sequence reads: CASSLVVGSLAEQYF. The CDR3 DNA is TGTGCCAGCAGCTTAGTTGTGGGGTCACTAGCGGAGCAGTACTTC.

The chain employs TRBV5-6 and TRBJ1-2, with 9 bases that match TRBD1. CDR3 length equals 18 residues. With 4 bases clipped from V and 5 bases from J, the junction kept 18 bases outside the gene matches. Germline loops: CDR1 SGHDT, CDR2 YYEEEE. The CDR3 sequence: CASSHFPSGTGKGYGYTF. Here the CDR3 DNA reads TGTGCCAGCAGCCATTTTCCGAGCGGGACAGGGAAAGGTTATGGCTACACCTTC.